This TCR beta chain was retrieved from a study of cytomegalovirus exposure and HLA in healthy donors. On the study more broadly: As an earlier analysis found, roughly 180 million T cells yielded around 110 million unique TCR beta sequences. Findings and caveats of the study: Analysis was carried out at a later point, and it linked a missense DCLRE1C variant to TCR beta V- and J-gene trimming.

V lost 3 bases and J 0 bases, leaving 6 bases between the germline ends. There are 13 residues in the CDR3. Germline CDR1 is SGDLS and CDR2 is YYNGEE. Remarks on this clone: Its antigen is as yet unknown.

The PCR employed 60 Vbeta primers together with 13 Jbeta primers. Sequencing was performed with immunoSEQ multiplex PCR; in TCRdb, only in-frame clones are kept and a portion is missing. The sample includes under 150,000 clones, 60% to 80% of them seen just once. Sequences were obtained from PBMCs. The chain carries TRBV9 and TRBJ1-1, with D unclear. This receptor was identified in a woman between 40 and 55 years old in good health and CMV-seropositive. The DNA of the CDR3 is TGTGCCAGCAGCGCCGACATGAACACTGAAGCTTTCTTT. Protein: CASSADMNTEAFF.